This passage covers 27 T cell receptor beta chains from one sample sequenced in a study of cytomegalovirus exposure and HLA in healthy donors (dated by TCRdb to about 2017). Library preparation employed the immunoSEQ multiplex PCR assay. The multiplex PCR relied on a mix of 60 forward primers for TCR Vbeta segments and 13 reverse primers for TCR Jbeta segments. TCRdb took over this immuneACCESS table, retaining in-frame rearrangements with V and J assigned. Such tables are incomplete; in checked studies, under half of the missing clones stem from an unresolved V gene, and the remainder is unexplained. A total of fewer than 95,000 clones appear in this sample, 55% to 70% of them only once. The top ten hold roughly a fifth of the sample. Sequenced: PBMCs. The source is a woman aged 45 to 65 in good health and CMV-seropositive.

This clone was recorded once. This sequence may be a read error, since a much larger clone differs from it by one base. In nucleotides, the CDR3 is TGTGCCAGCAGTTACTCTGCAGGGGCGAACACTGAAGCTTTCTTT. Its translation: CASSYSAGANTEAFF. The rearrangement links TRBV6-5 to TRBJ1-1; tentative D call: TRBD1 (6 bases). The CDR3 covers 15 residues. Germline CDR1 and CDR2: MNHEY and SVGAGI. V lost 0 bases, J lost 1 base, and 9 bases lay in between.

CDR3 sequence (DNA): TGTGCCATTTCGACAACTAACTATGGCTACACCTTC. Protein: CAISTTNYGYTF. The V and J genes are TRBV28 and TRBJ1-2; D is ambiguous. Germline assignment: CDR1 MDHEN and CDR2 SYDVKM. There are 12 residues in the CDR3. Trimming cost V 10 bases and J 0 bases, with 9 bases left between them.

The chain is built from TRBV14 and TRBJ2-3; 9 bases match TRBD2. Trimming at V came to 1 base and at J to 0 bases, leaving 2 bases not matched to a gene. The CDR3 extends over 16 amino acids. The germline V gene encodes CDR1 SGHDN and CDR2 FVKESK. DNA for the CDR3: TGTGCCAGCAGCCAAGTGGCGGGGGGGAGCACAGATACGCAGTATTTT. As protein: CASSQVAGGSTDTQYF.

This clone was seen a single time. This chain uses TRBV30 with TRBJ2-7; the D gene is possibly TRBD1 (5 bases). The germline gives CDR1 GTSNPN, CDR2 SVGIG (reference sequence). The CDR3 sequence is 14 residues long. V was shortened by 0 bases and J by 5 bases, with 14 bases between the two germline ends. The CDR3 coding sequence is TGTGCCTGGAGTGTAGGGTCAGGGCACCACGAGCAGTACTTC. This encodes CAWSVGSGHHEQYF.

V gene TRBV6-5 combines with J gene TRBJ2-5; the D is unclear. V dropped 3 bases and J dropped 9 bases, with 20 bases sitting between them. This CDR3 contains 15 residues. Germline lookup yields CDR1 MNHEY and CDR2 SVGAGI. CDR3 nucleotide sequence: TGTGCCAGCAGTTATGATGGTGACTCCGGGTGGGCCCAGTACTTC. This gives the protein CASSYDGDSGWAQYF.

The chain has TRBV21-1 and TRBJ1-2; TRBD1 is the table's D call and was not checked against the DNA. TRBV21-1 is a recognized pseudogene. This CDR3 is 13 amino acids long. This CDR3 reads CASSSGTADGYTF. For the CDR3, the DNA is TGTGCCAGCAGCTCCGGGACAGCAGATGGCTACACCTTC.

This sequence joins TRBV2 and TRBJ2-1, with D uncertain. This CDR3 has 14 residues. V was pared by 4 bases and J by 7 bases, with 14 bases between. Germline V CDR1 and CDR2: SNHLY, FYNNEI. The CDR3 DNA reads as TGTGCCAGCAGTGCGTTAAGAAAACAGAATGAGCAGTTCTTC. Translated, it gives CASSALRKQNEQFF.

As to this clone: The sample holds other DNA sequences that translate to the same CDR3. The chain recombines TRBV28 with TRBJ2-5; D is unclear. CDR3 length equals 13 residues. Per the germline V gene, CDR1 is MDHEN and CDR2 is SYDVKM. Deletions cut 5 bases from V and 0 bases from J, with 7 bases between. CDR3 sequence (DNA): TGTGCCAGCAGTCCAGACTACCAAGAGACCCAGTACTTC. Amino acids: CASSPDYQETQYF.

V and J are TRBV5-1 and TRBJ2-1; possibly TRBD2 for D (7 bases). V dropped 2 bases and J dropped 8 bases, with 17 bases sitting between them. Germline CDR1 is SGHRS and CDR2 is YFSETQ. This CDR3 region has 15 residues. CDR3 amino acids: CASSLGVGGGDEQFF. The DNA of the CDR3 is TGCGCCAGCAGCTTAGGCGTAGGGGGGGGAGATGAGCAGTTCTTC. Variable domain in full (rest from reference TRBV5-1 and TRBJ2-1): KAGVTQTPRYLIKTRGQQVTLSCSPISGHRSVSWYQQTPGQGLQFLFEYFSETQRNKGNFPGRFSGRQFSNSRSEMNVSTLELGDSALYLCASSLGVGGGDEQFFGPGTRLTVL.

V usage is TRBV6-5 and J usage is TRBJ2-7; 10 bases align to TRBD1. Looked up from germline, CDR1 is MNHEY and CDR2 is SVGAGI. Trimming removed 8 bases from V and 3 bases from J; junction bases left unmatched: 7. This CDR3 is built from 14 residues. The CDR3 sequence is CASSPGQGRYEQYF. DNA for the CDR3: TGTGCCAGCTCTCCGGGACAGGGGCGCTACGAGCAGTACTTC.

In DNA, the CDR3 is TGTGCCAGCAGCGTAGTAGCGGGGGGCGATGAGCAGTTCTTC. It specifies CASSVVAGGDEQFF. The rearrangement joins TRBV9 to TRBJ2-1; 10 bases fit TRBD2. V dropped 0 bases and J dropped 8; count of bases not matched to a gene: 2. From germline, CDR1 is SGDLS and CDR2 YYNGEE. The CDR3 totals 14 residues.

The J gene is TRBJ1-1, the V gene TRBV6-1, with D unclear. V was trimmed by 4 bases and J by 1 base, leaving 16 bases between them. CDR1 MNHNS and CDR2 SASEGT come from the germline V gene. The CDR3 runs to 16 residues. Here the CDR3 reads CASSVGQLLKNTEAFF. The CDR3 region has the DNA TGTGCCAGCAGTGTTGGGCAGCTCCTAAAGAACACTGAAGCTTTCTTT.

Here the CDR3 DNA reads TGTGCCAGCAGTTACTCGGGGGGGAGCTCCAATGAGCAGTTCTTC. Protein: CASSYSGGSSNEQFF. V is TRBV6-5 and J is TRBJ2-1, with 7 bases that match TRBD2. Trimming removed 0 bases from V and 6 bases from J; junction bases left unmatched: 5. CDR1 and CDR2 from the germline V gene are MNHEY and SVGAGI. CDR3 length: 15 amino acids.

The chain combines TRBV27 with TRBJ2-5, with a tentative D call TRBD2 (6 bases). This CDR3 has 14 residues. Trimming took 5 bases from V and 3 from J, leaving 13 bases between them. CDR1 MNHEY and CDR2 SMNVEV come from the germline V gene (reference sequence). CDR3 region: CASSPRTGEETQYF. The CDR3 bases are TGTGCCAGCAGTCCGCGGACGGGAGAAGAGACCCAGTACTTC.

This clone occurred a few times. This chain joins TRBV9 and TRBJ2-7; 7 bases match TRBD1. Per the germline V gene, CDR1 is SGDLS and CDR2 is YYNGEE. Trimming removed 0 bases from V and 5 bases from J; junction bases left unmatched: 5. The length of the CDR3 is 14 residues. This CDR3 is CASSVGQGVDEQYF. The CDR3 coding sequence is TGTGCCAGCAGCGTAGGACAGGGAGTAGACGAGCAGTACTTC.

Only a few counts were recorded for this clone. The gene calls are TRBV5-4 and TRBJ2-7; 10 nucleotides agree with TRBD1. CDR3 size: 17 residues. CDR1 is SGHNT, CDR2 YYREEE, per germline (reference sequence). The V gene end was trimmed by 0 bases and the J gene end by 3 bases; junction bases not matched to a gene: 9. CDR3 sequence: CASSLGGDGTGDYEQYF. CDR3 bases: TGTGCCAGCAGCTTGGGAGGAGATGGGACAGGGGACTACGAGCAGTACTTC.

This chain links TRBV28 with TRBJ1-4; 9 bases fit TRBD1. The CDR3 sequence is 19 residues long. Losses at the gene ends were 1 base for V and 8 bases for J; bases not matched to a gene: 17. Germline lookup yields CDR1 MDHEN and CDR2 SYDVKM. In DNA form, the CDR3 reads TGTGCCAGCAGTTTATTAATTGAGTCGGACAGGGGCTGGGAGGAAAAACTGTTTTTT. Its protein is CASSLLIESDRGWEEKLFF. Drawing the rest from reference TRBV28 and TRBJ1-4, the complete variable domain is DVKVTQSSRYLVKRTGEKVFLECVQDMDHENMFWYRQDPGLGLRLIYFSYDVKMKEKGDIPEGYSVSREKKERFSLILESASTNQTSMYLCASSLLIESDRGWEEKLFFGSGTQLSVL.

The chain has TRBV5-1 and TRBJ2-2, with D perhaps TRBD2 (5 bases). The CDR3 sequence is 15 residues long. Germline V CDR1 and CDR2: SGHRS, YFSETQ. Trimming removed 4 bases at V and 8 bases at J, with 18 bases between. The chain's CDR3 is CASSTGLLTPGELFF. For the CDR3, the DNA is TGCGCCAGCAGCACCGGACTCTTAACACCGGGGGAGCTGTTTTTT.

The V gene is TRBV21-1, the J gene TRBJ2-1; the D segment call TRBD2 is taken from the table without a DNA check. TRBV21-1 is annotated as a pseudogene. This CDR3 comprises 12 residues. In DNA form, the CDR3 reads TGTGCCAGCAGCAAAGTTGTGAGTGAGCAGTTCTTC. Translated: CASSKVVSEQFF.

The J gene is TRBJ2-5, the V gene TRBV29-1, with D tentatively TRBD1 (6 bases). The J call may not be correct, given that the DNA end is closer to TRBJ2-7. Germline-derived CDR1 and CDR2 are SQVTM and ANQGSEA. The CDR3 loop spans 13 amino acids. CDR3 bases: TGCAGCGTTGAGGGATTGGACAGTAACGAGCAGTACTTC. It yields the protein CSVEGLDSNEQYF.

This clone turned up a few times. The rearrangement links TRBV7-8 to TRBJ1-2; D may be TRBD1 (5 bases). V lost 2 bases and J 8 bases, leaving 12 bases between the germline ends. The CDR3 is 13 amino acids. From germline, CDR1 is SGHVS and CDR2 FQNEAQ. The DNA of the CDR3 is TGTGCCAGCAGCTTAAGGGGTTTGGAAGGCTACACCTTC. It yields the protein CASSLRGLEGYTF.

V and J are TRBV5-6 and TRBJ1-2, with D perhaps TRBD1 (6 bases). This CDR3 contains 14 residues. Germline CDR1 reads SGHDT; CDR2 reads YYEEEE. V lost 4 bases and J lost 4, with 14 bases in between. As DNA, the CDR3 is TGTGCCAGCAGCCCCGGGGGGGCGGTCTATGGCTACACCTTC. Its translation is CASSPGGAVYGYTF.

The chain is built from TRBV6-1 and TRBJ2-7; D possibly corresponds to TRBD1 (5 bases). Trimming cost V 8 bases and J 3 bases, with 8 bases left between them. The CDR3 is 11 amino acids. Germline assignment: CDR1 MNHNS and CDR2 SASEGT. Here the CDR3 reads CASPDSYEQYF. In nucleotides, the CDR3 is TGTGCCAGCCCCGACAGCTACGAGCAGTACTTC.

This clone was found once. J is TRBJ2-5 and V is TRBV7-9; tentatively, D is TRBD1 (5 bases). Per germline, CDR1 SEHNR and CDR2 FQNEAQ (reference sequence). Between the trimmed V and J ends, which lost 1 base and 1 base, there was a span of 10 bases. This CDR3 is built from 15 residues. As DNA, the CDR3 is TGTGCCAGCAGCTTAGGTGACAGCTTCCAAGAGACCCAGTACTTC. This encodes CASSLGDSFQETQYF.

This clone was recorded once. The CDR3 spells CASSNPGQGYGYTF. CDR3 DNA: TGTGCCAGCAGTAACCCCGGACAGGGTTATGGCTACACCTTC. This chain links TRBV6-5 with TRBJ1-2; TRBD1 matches at 8 bases. This CDR3 contains 14 residues. Germline V gene sequence: CDR1 MNHEY, CDR2 SVGAGI. Trimming removed 5 bases from V and 5 bases from J; junction bases left unmatched: 7.

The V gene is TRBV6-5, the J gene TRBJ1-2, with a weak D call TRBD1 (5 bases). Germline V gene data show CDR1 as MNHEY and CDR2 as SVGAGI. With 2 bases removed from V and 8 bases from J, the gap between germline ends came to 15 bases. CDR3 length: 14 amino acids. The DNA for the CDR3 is TGTGCCAGCAGTTACCGGCAGGGTGTAAGGGGCTACACCTTC. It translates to CASSYRQGVRGYTF.

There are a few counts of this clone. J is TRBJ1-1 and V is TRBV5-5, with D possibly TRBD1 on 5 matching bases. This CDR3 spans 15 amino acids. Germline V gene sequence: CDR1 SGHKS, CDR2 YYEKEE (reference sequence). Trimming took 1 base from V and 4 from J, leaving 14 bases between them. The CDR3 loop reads CASSLRGGEVTEAFF. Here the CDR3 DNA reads TGTGCCAGCAGCTTGAGGGGAGGGGAGGTCACTGAAGCTTTCTTT.